This T cell receptor (beta chain) was sequenced in a study of cytomegalovirus exposure and HLA in healthy donors (dated by TCRdb to 2016 to 2017). Notes on the research overall: An earlier analysis of roughly 570 of the donors reported around 280 Gb of sequence data and around 100 million unique TCR beta sequences obtained from approximately 180 million T cells. Around 320 gigabases of sequencing data and approximately 84 million unique TCR sequences were included in an early release covering 500 to 750 HLA-typed donors. Among the approximately 430 genotyped donors, more than 70% belonged to the genetic ancestry cluster associated with self-reported Caucasian donors. The study was designed to test whether signatures of past pathogen exposure could be identified by cataloging public T cell receptors. Using immunosequencing, the study profiled T cell repertoires from fewer than 700 subjects and related those repertoires to cytomegalovirus serostatus. In addition to the first cohort of around 670 subjects, a separate validation cohort of about 120 different subjects was used. High-throughput TCR immunosequencing, statistical association of individual TCRs with disease status, and machine learning were combined to predict cytomegalovirus infection status. A later analysis re-analyzed previously published TCR beta repertoires from roughly 690 donors and added high-resolution HLA genotyping to study TCR occurrence patterns. Rather than using new phenotypic data, the later analysis identified candidate immune exposures from TCR beta sequences and from how often those sequences occurred across donors. To decide whether each TCR beta V gene segment behaved as functional or pseudogenic, an earlier analysis of approximately 620 of the donors relied on high-throughput TCR beta sequencing. Alongside the repertoire data, information on donor age, sex, ethnicity and CMV serostatus was compiled. A later genetic analysis took genome-wide SNP genotypes for about 65% of the roughly 670 donors and used that subset as a discovery cohort. All discovery cohort repertoires had been generated on a single sequencing platform. HLA typing included class I and class II loci at four-digit resolution. Typing coverage varied by locus: about 629-630 donors for A, B, C, DRB1 and DQB1; approximately 560 for DQA1; more than 600 for DPA1; roughly 470 for DPB1. Four to six DR-DQ haplotypes were handled as single units for association and clustering, since linkage in the cohort was strong. Among over 350 genotyped donors of the cohort, an average of approximately 250,000 unique TCR beta nucleotide sequences were sequenced per donor, roughly a sixth of them non-productive.

The library was prepared using the immunoSEQ multiplex PCR assay. For the multiplex PCR, a mixture combining 60 forward primers for TCR Vbeta segments and 13 reverse primers for TCR Jbeta segments was used. The CDR3 region of rearranged TCR beta genes was amplified from genomic DNA with a multiplex PCR assay. The amplified TCR beta libraries were sequenced on the Illumina HiSeq System as 87-base-pair reads. The original pipeline was this. A later analysis counted approximately 84 million unique TCR beta chains across the 550 to 700 repertoires, and around 9.9 million of these chains were shared by at least two donors. To remove PCR and sequencing errors, raw reads were error-corrected and collapsed into unique sequences using a nearest-neighbor algorithm that merged closely related sequences. V, D and J gene segments were assigned by aligning CDR3 sequences to IMGT reference sequences. For a sequence to be retained, a match of at least six nucleotides to both a V gene segment and a J gene segment was required. A rearrangement counted as productive if the CDR3 had no stop codons and remained in frame with V and J, and every other rearrangement counted as non-productive. Following IMGT convention, CDR3 was defined as the stretch from the second conserved V-encoded cysteine to the conserved J-encoded phenylalanine. Sequences without an unambiguous match to a single V gene segment were excluded from the earlier analysis of a few hundred of the donors. In an earlier analysis of several hundred of the donors, a V segment was called functional when productive rearrangements were above 56.7%, and segregating when the standard deviation between donors exceeded 5%. A statistical classification framework was developed to diagnose cytomegalovirus status using the catalog of TCR beta chain sequences. A later analysis assigned V and J genes by comparing TCR nucleotide sequences with IMGT/GENE-DB human TR gene sequences. Using the TCRdist pipeline, a later analysis assigned CDR3 sequences along with most-parsimonious VDJ recombination scenarios. In a later analysis, each TCR beta chain was defined by its CDR3 amino acid sequence together with its V-gene family, and reads lacking a unique V-gene family were excluded. To address suspected cross-contamination and a sequencing artifact, a later analysis removed roughly 580 highly shared, low-generation-probability nucleotide sequences. For each public chain, a later analysis derived a clonal expansion index from normalized ranks of inferred template counts within each repertoire. A later analysis computed generation probabilities with a VDJ recombination model fitted to out-of-frame rearrangements, and checked the results against IGoR. In a later analysis, TCR-TCR, TCR-HLA and TCR-CMV co-occurrence was scored with hypergeometric tests, and a repertoire-size bias correction was applied to TCR pairs. A later analysis estimated false discovery rates by permuting HLA or CMV assignments 20 times. A later analysis grouped co-occurring TCRs with DBSCAN, adding TCRdist sequence similarity when clustering within HLA-allele-positive subsets. Repertoires with fewer than 30,000 or more than 120,000 public chains were left out of co-occurrence clustering, as were a few repertoires with anomalous nucleotide sharing. Not all clones reach the TCRdb copy of this immuneACCESS table, which keeps in-frame sequences only. Checked studies attribute under half of the gap to unresolved V genes and leave the rest unexplained. That table furnishes V, J and clone size, whereas the DNA furnished D and trimming. Across this sample there are approximately 110,000 clones, with 76% seen only once. Together, the top ten hold more than 6.5% of the sample.

The investigation overall reported the following: Roughly uniform sequencing depth across donors was assumed in presence/absence analyses, although this assumption may not hold. The 87-base-pair reads could not distinguish some IMGT-functional V segments, including TRBV6-2 and TRBV6-3, so those segments were excluded. The classifier was reported to diagnose cytomegalovirus status with high specificity and sensitivity in both the original and validation cohorts. Approximately 18 rarely observed V segments, including chromosome 9 orphons, were excluded from the earlier analysis of a few hundred of the donors because counts were too low. Several of the top co-occurrence clusters appeared to be linked to parvovirus B19, influenza, CMV and Epstein-Barr virus, according to a later analysis. Most TCR sequences were observed very rarely across donors, whereas some public TCRs were present in many individuals. A later analysis found that HLA-associated TCR beta chains were more clonally expanded and had lower generation probabilities than equally common non-associated chains. According to a later genetic analysis, donors in an Asian-associated ancestry cluster had fewer N-insertions in productive TCRs than the approximately 710-donor mean. At a false discovery rate of 0.05, a later analysis linked 15,000 to 20,000 TCR beta sequences to specific HLA alleles. Three of the identified cytomegalovirus-associated TCR beta chains were confirmed in vitro to be specific for cytomegalovirus antigens. In an earlier analysis of fewer than 750 of the donors, most TCR beta V segments were observed in productive rearrangements about 87% or about 30% of the time, broadly matching IMGT annotations. Because HLA typing was missing for some donors at each locus, association tests included only the typed subset. The study listed 164 TCR beta chains as associated with cytomegalovirus. Most CMV-associated TCR beta chains appeared to be HLA-restricted in a later analysis, and the HLA associations seemed to be driven largely by CMV exposure. For the cohort, immune exposure information was limited to CMV serostatus. This cohort had only TCR beta chains sequenced, and the lack of alpha or paired-chain data limited which features could be detected. A further reported finding was that TCR beta sequences accurately predicted the HLA-A and HLA-B alleles for most subjects in the first cohort. In a later analysis, TCR association rates were found to vary across HLA loci, with the most associated TCRs seen for DRB1 alleles and the fewest for HLA-C alleles. In a later genetic analysis, a missense DCLRE1C variant was associated with V-gene and J-gene trimming of TCR beta chains, and the association was replicated in an independent cohort. Correlated functional status among segregating V segments might be attributable to linkage disequilibrium, but an unknown experimental factor could not be ruled out. A group of highly shared sequence variants was considered likely to be a technical artifact of the sequencing pipeline. Assigning TCR associations to individual alleles was difficult when HLA alleles, especially DR and DQ, strongly co-occurred. It was suggested by the authors that the approach could potentially be generalized to other disease states and immunological phenotypes.

Its CDR3 holds 15 amino acids, cysteine through phenylalanine. The DNA shown is the 45-base CDR3, in frame from base 1. V ends up 2 bases short and J 2 bases short, with an unmatched junction base count of 4. CDR1 SGHTS and CDR2 YDEGEE are derived from the germline V gene. The cohort consisted of hundreds of healthy bone marrow donors. All cohort members were sampled while nominally healthy, although unrecorded immune exposures were likely present. The donor tested CMV seropositive, placing the donor among the roughly 270 seropositive members of the cohort. Every donor gave a peripheral blood sample, and the peripheral blood mononuclear cells from that sample were used for TCR beta sequencing. The Qiagen DNeasy Blood Extraction Kit was used to extract genomic DNA from the blood cell samples. Note on this clone: Which antigen it targets is not known. Base qualities are missing; no much larger clone stands one base away.

The sequenced sample consisted of PBMCs. The sequence was obtained from a man aged 35-49 years in good health and CMV-seropositive. The receptor chain draws on TRBV5-8 and TRBJ1-5, with 7 bases in between that match TRBD1. The CDR3 loop reads CASSLHRGGNQPQHF. In nucleotide form, the sequence is TGTGCCAGCAGCTTACACAGGGGAGGCAATCAGCCCCAGCATTTT.